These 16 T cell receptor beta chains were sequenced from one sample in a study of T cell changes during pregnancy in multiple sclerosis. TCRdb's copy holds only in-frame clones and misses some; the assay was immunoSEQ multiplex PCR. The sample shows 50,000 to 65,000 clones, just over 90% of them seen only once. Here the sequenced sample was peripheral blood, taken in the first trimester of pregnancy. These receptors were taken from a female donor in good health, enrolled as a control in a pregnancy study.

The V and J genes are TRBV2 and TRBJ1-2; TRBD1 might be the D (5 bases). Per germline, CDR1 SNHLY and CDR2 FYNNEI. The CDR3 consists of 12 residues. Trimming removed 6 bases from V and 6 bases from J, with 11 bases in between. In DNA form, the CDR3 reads TGTGCCAGCAGGGGGGACTGGGATGGCTACACCTTC. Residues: CASRGDWDGYTF. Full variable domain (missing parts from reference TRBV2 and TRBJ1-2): EPEVTQTPSHQVTQMGQEVILRCVPISNHLYFYWYRQILGQKVEFLVSFYNNEISEKSEIFDDQFSVERPDGSNFTLKIRSTKLEDSAMYFCASRGDWDGYTFGSGTRLTVV.

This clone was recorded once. Here the CDR3 reads CASSARTGGPSGSEAFF. The CDR3 DNA reads TGTGCCAGCAGCGCCCGGACAGGGGGGCCATCGGGCTCTGAAGCTTTCTTT. The rearrangement links TRBV7-9 to TRBJ1-1; 10 bases line up with TRBD1. Germline values: CDR1 SEHNR, CDR2 FQNEAQ (reference sequence). This CDR3 contains 17 residues. After removal of 5 bases from V and 6 bases from J, the junction contained 15 bases not matched to a gene.

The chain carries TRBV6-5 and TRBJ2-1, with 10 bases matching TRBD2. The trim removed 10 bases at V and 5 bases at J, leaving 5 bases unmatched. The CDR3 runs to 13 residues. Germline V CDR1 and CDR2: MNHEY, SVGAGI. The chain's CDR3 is CATLAGGHNEQFF. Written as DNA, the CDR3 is TGTGCCACCTTAGCGGGAGGTCACAATGAGCAGTTCTTC.

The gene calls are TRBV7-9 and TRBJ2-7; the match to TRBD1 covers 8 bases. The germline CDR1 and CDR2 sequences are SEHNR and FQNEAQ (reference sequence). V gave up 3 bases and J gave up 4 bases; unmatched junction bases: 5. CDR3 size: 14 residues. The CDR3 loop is CASSFGTGLYEQYF. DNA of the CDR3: TGTGCCAGCAGCTTCGGGACAGGACTTTACGAGCAGTACTTC.

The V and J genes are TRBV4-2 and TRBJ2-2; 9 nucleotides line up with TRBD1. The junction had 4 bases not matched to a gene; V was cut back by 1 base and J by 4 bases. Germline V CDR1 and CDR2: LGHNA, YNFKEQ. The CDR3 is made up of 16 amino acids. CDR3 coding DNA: TGTGCCAGCAGCCAAGTCGGACAGGGGAGCACCGGGGAGCTGTTTTTT. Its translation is CASSQVGQGSTGELFF.

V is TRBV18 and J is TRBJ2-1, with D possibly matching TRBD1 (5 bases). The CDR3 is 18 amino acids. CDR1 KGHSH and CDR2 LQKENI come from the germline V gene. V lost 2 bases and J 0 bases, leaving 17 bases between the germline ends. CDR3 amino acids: CASSPGAFATRSYNEQFF. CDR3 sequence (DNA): TGTGCCAGCTCACCAGGGGCCTTCGCGACCCGCTCCTACAATGAGCAGTTCTTC.

DNA of the CDR3: TGTGCCAGCAGTTCCGGAGCTGAGGGGTTCTTC. Its translation: CASSSGAEGFF. The J gene is TRBJ2-1, the V gene TRBV5-6, with D possibly TRBD2 on 5 matching bases. The CDR3 runs 11 residues. V was cut by 5 bases and J by 15 bases, with 15 bases left in between. Germline values: CDR1 SGHDT, CDR2 YYEEEE. Supplemented by reference TRBV5-6 and TRBJ2-1, the full variable domain reads DAGVTQSPTHLIKTRGQQVTLRCSPKSGHDTVSWYQQALGQGPQFIFQYYEEEERQRGNFPDRFSGHQFPNYSSELNVNALLLGDSALYLCASSSGAEGFFGPGTRLTVL.

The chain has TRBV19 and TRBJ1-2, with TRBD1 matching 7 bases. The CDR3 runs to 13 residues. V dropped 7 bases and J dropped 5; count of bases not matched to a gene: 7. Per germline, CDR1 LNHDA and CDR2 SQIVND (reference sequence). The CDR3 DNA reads TGTGCCAGTAATGACAGGGCGCGGTATGGCTACACCTTC. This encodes CASNDRARYGYTF.

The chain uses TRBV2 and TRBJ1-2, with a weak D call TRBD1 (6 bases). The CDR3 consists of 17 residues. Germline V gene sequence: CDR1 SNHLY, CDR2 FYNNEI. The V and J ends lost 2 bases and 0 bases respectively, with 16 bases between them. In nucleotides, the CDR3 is TGTGCCAGCAGTGAACCTCTCACAGGGCCTTCTAACTATGGCTACACCTTC. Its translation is CASSEPLTGPSNYGYTF.

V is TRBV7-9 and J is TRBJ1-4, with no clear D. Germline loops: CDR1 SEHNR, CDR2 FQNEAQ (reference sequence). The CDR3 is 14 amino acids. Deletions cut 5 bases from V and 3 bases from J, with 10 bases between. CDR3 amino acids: CASSQHSANEKLFF. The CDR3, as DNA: TGTGCCAGCAGCCAACACAGTGCTAATGAAAAACTGTTTTTT.

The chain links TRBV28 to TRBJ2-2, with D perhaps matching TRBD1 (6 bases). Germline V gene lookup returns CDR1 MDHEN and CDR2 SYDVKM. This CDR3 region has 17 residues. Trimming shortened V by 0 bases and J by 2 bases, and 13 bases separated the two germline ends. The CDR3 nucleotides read TGTGCCAGCAGTTTATGGCACACAGGGACAAACACCGGGGAGCTGTTTTTT. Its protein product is CASSLWHTGTNTGELFF.

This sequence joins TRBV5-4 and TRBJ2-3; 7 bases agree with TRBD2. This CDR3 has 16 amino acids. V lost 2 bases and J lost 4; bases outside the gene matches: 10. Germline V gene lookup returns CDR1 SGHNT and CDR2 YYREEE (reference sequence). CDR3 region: CASSFIRAGYADTQYF. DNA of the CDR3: TGTGCCAGCAGCTTCATAAGAGCGGGGTACGCAGATACGCAGTATTTT.

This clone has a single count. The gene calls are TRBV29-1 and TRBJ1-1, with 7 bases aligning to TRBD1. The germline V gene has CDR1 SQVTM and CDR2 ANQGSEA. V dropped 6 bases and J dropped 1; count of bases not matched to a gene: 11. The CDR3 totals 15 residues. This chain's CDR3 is CSVPDGGQPNTEAFF. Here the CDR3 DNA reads TGCAGCGTGCCCGATGGGGGACAGCCGAACACTGAAGCTTTCTTT.

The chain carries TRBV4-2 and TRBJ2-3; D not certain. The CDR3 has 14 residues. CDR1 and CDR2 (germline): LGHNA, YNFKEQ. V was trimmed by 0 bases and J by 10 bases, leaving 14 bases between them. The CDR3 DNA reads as TGTGCCAGCAGCCAAGAGAGGTTTGACTCGGCGCAGTATTTT. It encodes CASSQERFDSAQYF.

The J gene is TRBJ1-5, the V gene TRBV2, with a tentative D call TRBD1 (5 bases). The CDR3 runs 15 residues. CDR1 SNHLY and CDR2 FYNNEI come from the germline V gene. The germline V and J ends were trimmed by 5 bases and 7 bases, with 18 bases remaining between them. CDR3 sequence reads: CASSSDGVPGQPQHF. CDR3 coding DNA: TGTGCCAGCAGTTCCGACGGAGTACCAGGGCAGCCCCAGCATTTT.

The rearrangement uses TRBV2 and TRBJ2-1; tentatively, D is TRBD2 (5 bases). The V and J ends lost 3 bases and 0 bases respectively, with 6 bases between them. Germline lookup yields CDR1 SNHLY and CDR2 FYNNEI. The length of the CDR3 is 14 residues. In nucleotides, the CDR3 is TGTGCCAGCAGTGAGGAGGTCTCCTACAATGAGCAGTTCTTC. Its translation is CASSEEVSYNEQFF.